The 16 T cell receptor beta chains listed next were all sequenced from one sample in a study of shared clonotypes between healthy human individuals. Profiling relied on immunoSEQ multiplex PCR, and the TCRdb table lists in-frame clones only, not all of them. The top ten hold roughly 0.13% of the sample, which has 2 million to 2.5 million clones, more than 90% seen once. The sequenced material came from naive CD4+ T cells sorted from blood. Regarding subset: CD45RA+ positively selected. The receptors derive from a man aged 18 to 29 in good health.

The CDR3 DNA reads TGTGCCAGCAGTTTAGCCCGACTAGCTAATGAGCAGTTCTTC. This sequence encodes CASSLARLANEQFF. The chain is built from TRBV27 and TRBJ2-1, with 7 positions matching TRBD2. Germline V lookup: CDR1 MNHEY, CDR2 SMNVEV (reference sequence). There are 14 residues in the CDR3. With V trimmed by 2 bases and J by 7 bases, 5 bases remained unmatched.

This chain links TRBV7-2 with TRBJ1-4; no clear D gene. The V gene's germline CDR1 is SGHTA and CDR2 FQGNSA. The V end lost 4 bases, the J end lost 8 bases, and 14 bases lay between the germline ends. This CDR3 spans 14 amino acids. CDR3 region: CASSSGLSGEKLFF. The CDR3 coding sequence is TGTGCCAGCAGCTCGGGTCTCTCGGGGGAAAAACTGTTTTTT.

CDR3 amino acids: CASRELAGGPYEQYF. The CDR3 bases are TGCGCCAGCAGAGAGCTAGCGGGGGGGCCCTACGAGCAGTACTTC. This chain links TRBV10-2 with TRBJ2-7; 12 positions match TRBD2. The germline V gene has CDR1 WSHSY and CDR2 SAAADI. The CDR3 loop spans 15 amino acids. With 6 bases clipped from V and 2 bases from J, the junction kept 5 bases outside the gene matches.

The chain uses TRBV27 and TRBJ1-3; 8 bases line up with TRBD1. CDR3 length equals 15 residues. With 5 bases clipped from V and 2 bases from J, the junction kept 5 bases outside the gene matches. The germline V gene has CDR1 MNHEY and CDR2 SMNVEV (reference sequence). DNA of the CDR3: TGTGCCAGCAGTCGACAGGGACAGGCTGGAAACACCATATATTTT. Translated: CASSRQGQAGNTIYF.

This rearrangement joins TRBV28 to TRBJ1-2; a weak D match, TRBD1 (5 bases). Per the germline V gene, CDR1 is MDHEN and CDR2 is SYDVKM. V shed 3 bases and J shed 3 bases, with 11 bases lying between them. This CDR3 contains 14 residues. The CDR3: CASSLTQVYYGYTF. The DNA for the CDR3 is TGTGCCAGCAGTTTGACACAGGTTTACTATGGCTACACCTTC.

The rearrangement uses TRBV6-4 and TRBJ1-5, with a possible D match to TRBD1 (5 bases). The V gene's germline CDR1 is MRHNA and CDR2 SNTAGT. Trimming cost V 4 bases and J 3 bases, with 7 bases left between them. There are 13 residues in the CDR3. The CDR3 nucleotides read TGTGCCAGCAGTGGACAGCCCAATCAGCCCCAGCATTTT. This sequence encodes CASSGQPNQPQHF.

Remarks on this clone: Distinct nucleotide sequences in the sample also encode this CDR3. CDR3 protein: CASSLGQGIGNEQFF. DNA of the CDR3: TGTGCCAGCAGCTTAGGGCAGGGGATCGGCAATGAGCAGTTCTTC. The chain links TRBV11-3 to TRBJ2-1; maybe TRBD1 (6 bases). The CDR3 has 15 residues. The V gene's germline CDR1 is SGHNT and CDR2 YENEEA. V lost 1 base to trimming and J lost 6 bases, with 13 bases between them. Full variable domain (outside the CDR3, taken from reference TRBV11-3 and TRBJ2-1): EAGVVQSPRYKIIEKKQPVAFWCNPISGHNTLYWYLQNLGQGPELLIRYENEEAVDDSQLPKDRFSAERLKGVDSTLKIQPAELGDSAVYLCASSLGQGIGNEQFFGPGTRLTVL.

The rearrangement uses TRBV10-3 and TRBJ2-5; 7 positions agree with TRBD1. Unmatched junction bases numbered 5, after V lost 6 bases and J lost 4 bases. CDR3 length: 13 residues. CDR1 and CDR2 from the germline V gene are ENHRY and SYGVKD. The CDR3 protein is CAISGQAGETQYF. DNA for the CDR3: TGTGCCATCAGCGGACAGGCGGGAGAGACCCAGTACTTC.

V is TRBV11-3 and J is TRBJ2-2; 9 bases match TRBD1. There are 15 residues in the CDR3. With 1 base clipped from V and 6 bases from J, the junction kept 3 bases outside the gene matches. Germline V gene lookup returns CDR1 SGHNT and CDR2 YENEEA. In nucleotides, the CDR3 is TGTGCCAGCAGCTTAGGGACAGGGGAACCCGGGGAGCTGTTTTTT. The encoded protein is CASSLGTGEPGELFF.

The gene calls are TRBV30 and TRBJ1-1, with D uncertain. V dropped 5 bases and J dropped 1 base, with 11 bases sitting between them. Germline CDR1 reads GTSNPN; CDR2 reads SVGIG (reference sequence). The CDR3 totals 13 residues. CDR3 amino acids: CAWEARGNTEAFF. The CDR3, as DNA: TGTGCCTGGGAGGCGCGGGGGAACACTGAAGCTTTCTTT.

This chain links TRBV9 with TRBJ2-3, with 7 bases that match TRBD1. Germline CDR1 reads SGDLS; CDR2 reads YYNGEE. CDR3 length equals 17 residues. The junction had 11 bases not matched to a gene; V was cut back by 4 bases and J by 0 bases. CDR3 DNA sequence: TGTGCCAGCAGCCTTGGGACAGATACGCTTAGCACAGATACGCAGTATTTT. Its translation is CASSLGTDTLSTDTQYF.

The chain employs TRBV6-5 and TRBJ2-2; a possible D gene is TRBD2 (5 bases). CDR3 size: 14 residues. Germline assignment: CDR1 MNHEY and CDR2 SVGAGI. Trimming cost V 8 bases and J 3 bases, with 13 bases left between them. The CDR3 region has the DNA TGTGCCAGCTCGAGAGGGCGGGACACCGGGGAGCTGTTTTTT. Protein: CASSRGRDTGELFF.

The count of this clone is one. The same CDR3 can be traced to other DNA sequences in this sample. The rearrangement uses TRBV6-5 and TRBJ2-7, with 7 bases that match TRBD1. V was clipped by 0 bases and J by 0 bases; unmatched bases: 2. The CDR3 consists of 15 residues. Germline V lookup: CDR1 MNHEY, CDR2 SVGAGI. DNA for the CDR3: TGTGCCAGCAGTTACTCGCCAGGGGGCTCCTACGAGCAGTACTTC. Translation: CASSYSPGGSYEQYF.

Remarks on this clone: Distinct nucleotide sequences in the sample also encode this CDR3. The chain uses TRBV19 and TRBJ2-7; 12 nucleotides agree with TRBD1. V trimming: 10 bases; J trimming: 4 bases; junction bases outside the gene matches: 8. CDR3 length: 14 amino acids. Looked up from germline, CDR1 is LNHDA and CDR2 is SQIVND (reference sequence). CDR3 coding DNA: TGTGCCACCTCTTTGGGACAGGGGGCTTACGAGCAGTACTTC. This gives the protein CATSLGQGAYEQYF.

The chain uses TRBV6-6 and TRBJ2-7, with D possibly TRBD1 on 5 matching bases. Germline CDR1 reads MNHNY; CDR2 reads SVGAGI (reference sequence). CDR3 size: 15 residues. V lost 2 bases and J lost 0, with 11 bases in between. CDR3 in amino acids: CASSYVQASSYEQYF. The CDR3 DNA sequence: TGTGCCAGCAGTTACGTACAGGCCAGCTCCTACGAGCAGTACTTC.

This chain links TRBV27 with TRBJ2-1, with 10 bases lining up with TRBD1. Germline-derived CDR1 and CDR2 are MNHEY and SMNVEV (reference sequence). The CDR3 is 13 residues long. With V trimmed by 10 bases and J by 9 bases, 9 bases remained unmatched. This CDR3 is CATADRGNGEQFF. CDR3 coding DNA: TGTGCCACCGCGGACAGGGGGAACGGTGAGCAGTTCTTC.